This T cell receptor beta chain was profiled in a study of lymphopenia after photon versus proton radiotherapy. Clones were sequenced by immunoSEQ multiplex PCR, and TCRdb holds only the in-frame ones, with some missing. The sample lists some 27,000 clones; around 81% were seen once. The germline V gene encodes CDR1 MNHEY and CDR2 SVGAGI. Trimming stripped 4 bases from V and 1 base from J, with 4 bases between. There are 13 residues in the CDR3. This sequence originates from a man over 45 with gastric cancer. The chain joins TRBV6-5 to TRBJ2-2; D gene unclear. This specimen was peripheral blood, taken from a patient treated with photon-based radiotherapy. Here the CDR3 reads CASSFENTGELFF. The CDR3 DNA is TGTGCCAGCAGTTTCGAGAACACCGGGGAGCTGTTTTTT.